This entry concerns a single T cell receptor beta chain. Its antigen remains unknown. This sample is part of a study of OX40 agonist ivuxolimab in advanced cancers. Study-wide background: Patients were treated with ivuxolimab, an agonistic anti-OX40 (CD134) antibody. Patients were infused with ivuxolimab every 2 weeks at 0.01 to 10 mg/kg. Study observations and caveats: Expanded clones belonging to CD8+ T cells outnumbered, on average, those of CD4+.

The CDR3 extends over 17 amino acids. Measured with immunoSEQ multiplex PCR; TCRdb has only the in-frame clones, and not every one. The profile shows approximately 61,000 clones, around 89% of them singletons. This chain connects TRBV21-1 to TRBJ1-4; the D call in the table, TRBD1, was not verified against the DNA. TRBV21-1 is a known pseudogene. Material: CD4+ or CD8+ T cells sorted from blood, obtained in a trial of the OX40 agonist ivuxolimab. This clonotype was sampled from an adult with an advanced solid tumor such as melanoma, head and neck, liver or kidney cancer. CDR3 protein: CASRAVGYKVHNEKLFF. Here the CDR3 DNA reads TGTGCCAGCAGGGCAGTGGGCTACAAGGTGCATAATGAAAAACTGTTTTTT.